The 20 T cell receptor beta chains given below trace back to one sample, sequenced in a study of blood T cell repertoires in COVID-19. Using immunoSEQ multiplex PCR, the repertoire was profiled, and TCRdb retains in-frame clones only, with some absent. The data contain more than 250,000 clones, about 92% of them singletons. What was sequenced was PBMCs or T cells enriched from blood (not recorded which). These TCRs come from a woman aged 25 to 45 who had recovered from COVID-19.

The chain carries TRBV28 and TRBJ2-1; TRBD2 matches 14 bases. Germline values: CDR1 MDHEN, CDR2 SYDVKM. The CDR3 is 19 residues long. The V gene end was trimmed by 5 bases and the J gene end by 1 base; junction bases not matched to a gene: 10. The CDR3 DNA reads as TGTGCCAGCAGTCCTCCGGGACTAGCGGGGGTAGGGTCCTACAATGAGCAGTTCTTC. This sequence encodes CASSPPGLAGVGSYNEQFF.

The CDR3 nucleotides are TGTGCCAGCAGCTTGGGCATCGGCGCCGGCACCATATATTTT. Residues: CASSLGIGAGTIYF. The rearrangement links TRBV11-3 to TRBJ1-3; D unresolved. The CDR3 has 14 amino acids. Trimming shortened V by 3 bases and J by 9 bases, and 15 bases separated the two germline ends. CDR1 SGHNT and CDR2 YENEEA come from the germline V gene.

The chain is built from TRBV18 and TRBJ1-5; 7 bases are shared with TRBD1. CDR1 is KGHSH and CDR2 is LQKENI in the germline V gene. V shed 5 bases, J shed 3 bases, and the junction held 10 bases outside the gene matches. This CDR3 has 16 residues. Here the CDR3 DNA reads TGTGCCAGCTCATCCGGACAGGCAGGGACCAATCAGCCCCAGCATTTT. Amino acid sequence: CASSSGQAGTNQPQHF.

The chain is built from TRBV6-1 and TRBJ2-3, with a tentative D call TRBD2 (5 bases). The CDR3 sequence is 16 residues long. V was shortened by 0 bases and J by 1 base, with 11 bases between the two germline ends. Looked up from germline, CDR1 is MNHNS and CDR2 is SASEGT. DNA of the CDR3: TGTGCCAGCAGTGAAGCGCCGGGGTGGGGCACAGATACGCAGTATTTT. The encoded protein is CASSEAPGWGTDTQYF.

The V and J genes are TRBV13 and TRBJ2-7; 11 bases align to TRBD2. The trim removed 5 bases at V and 5 bases at J, leaving 8 bases unmatched. The CDR3 covers 15 residues. Germline CDR1 reads PRHDT; CDR2 reads FYEKMQ (reference sequence). CDR3 region: CASSTRLAGTHEQYF. CDR3 bases: TGTGCCAGCAGCACACGACTAGCGGGGACCCACGAGCAGTACTTC.

The chain employs TRBV3-1 (or the pseudogene TRBV3-2) and TRBJ2-3; 12 bases agree with TRBD2. The V and J ends lost 4 bases and 3 bases, in that order; junction bases with no gene match: 8. The CDR3 extends over 17 amino acids. From germline, CDR1 is LGHDT and CDR2 YNNKEL (reference sequence). Written as DNA, the CDR3 is TGTGCCAGCAGCCCTAGGACTAGCGGGGTGGGAACAGATACGCAGTATTTT. This encodes CASSPRTSGVGTDTQYF.

The chain combines TRBV28 with TRBJ1-4; the D gene is possibly TRBD1 (6 bases). V lost 6 bases and J 7 bases, leaving 18 bases between the germline ends. This CDR3 contains 15 residues. Germline values: CDR1 MDHEN, CDR2 SYDVKM. CDR3 loop: CASSPLRGAGEKLFF. CDR3 in DNA: TGTGCCAGCAGCCCTCTACGGGGGGCCGGTGAAAAACTGTTTTTT.

The chain has TRBV29-1 and TRBJ2-7; D may be TRBD1 (6 bases). The germline V gene has CDR1 SQVTM and CDR2 ANQGSEA. The V end lost 7 bases, the J end lost 4 bases, and 14 bases lay between the germline ends. The CDR3 sequence is 12 residues long. CDR3 loop: CSAGTPSYEQYF. CDR3 sequence (DNA): TGCAGCGCCGGGACACCGAGTTACGAGCAGTACTTC.

This chain joins TRBV9 and TRBJ2-1; no clear D. The CDR3 spans 13 residues. With 0 bases removed from V and 7 bases from J, the gap between germline ends came to 8 bases. The germline gives CDR1 SGDLS, CDR2 YYNGEE. This chain's CDR3 is CASSVAVTNEQFF. As DNA, the CDR3 is TGTGCCAGCAGCGTAGCGGTGACTAATGAGCAGTTCTTC.

J is TRBJ2-2 and V is TRBV20-1; possible D gene TRBD2, 7 bases. The CDR3 has 16 residues. Deletions cut 3 bases from V and 5 bases from J, with 19 bases between. Looked up from germline, CDR1 is DFQATT and CDR2 is SNEGSKA (reference sequence). CDR3 DNA sequence: TGCAGTGCTAGTCCCTTTTTGGGAGGGGGGACCGGGGAGCTGTTTTTT. It is translated as CSASPFLGGGTGELFF.

V gene TRBV7-9 combines with J gene TRBJ1-1, with D maybe TRBD1 (5 bases). With 3 bases removed from V and 1 base from J, the gap between germline ends came to 12 bases. Looked up from germline, CDR1 is SEHNR and CDR2 is FQNEAQ (reference sequence). The CDR3 is made up of 15 amino acids. The DNA for the CDR3 is TGTGCCAGCAGCTTTTATAATGGGGCGAACACTGAAGCTTTCTTT. This encodes CASSFYNGANTEAFF. Using reference TRBV7-9 and TRBJ1-1 for the parts outside the CDR3, the full variable domain is DTGVSQNPRHKITKRGQNVTFRCDPISEHNRLYWYRQTLGQGPEFLTYFQNEAQLEKSRLLSDRFSAERPKGSFSTLEIQRTEQGDSAMYLCASSFYNGANTEAFFGQGTRLTVV.

The chain links TRBV6-1 to TRBJ2-3; weak D call: TRBD2 (6 bases). CDR1 and CDR2 (germline): MNHNS, SASEGT. This CDR3 contains 13 residues. Trimming shortened V by 3 bases and J by 6 bases, and 10 bases separated the two germline ends. The CDR3 is CASSDGGGDTQYF. The CDR3 DNA reads as TGTGCCAGCAGTGACGGTGGAGGGGATACGCAGTATTTT.

The rearrangement links TRBV30 to TRBJ2-5, with 9 bases lining up with TRBD2. V dropped 5 bases and J dropped 2; count of bases not matched to a gene: 3. Germline V gene data show CDR1 as GTSNPN and CDR2 as SVGIG (reference sequence). The CDR3 is 13 residues long. CDR3 nucleotide sequence: TGTGCCTGGGAGAGCGGGGGGCAAGAGACCCAGTACTTC. Protein: CAWESGGQETQYF.

This sequence joins TRBV5-1 and TRBJ2-5; weak D call: TRBD2 (5 bases). Trimming took off 0 bases at V and 5 bases at J, with 14 bases between the two ends. CDR3 length: 15 amino acids. CDR1 and CDR2 from the germline V gene are SGHRS and YFSETQ. CDR3 protein: CASSLVSSPRETQYF. CDR3 in DNA: TGCGCCAGCAGCTTGGTGTCTAGCCCTAGGGAGACCCAGTACTTC.

This clone was detected once. The chain combines TRBV19 with TRBJ1-2, with no clear D. This CDR3 contains 14 residues. Germline lookup yields CDR1 LNHDA and CDR2 SQIVND (reference sequence). V lost 3 bases and J 4 bases, leaving 12 bases between the germline ends. This CDR3 reads CASSISGGRYGYTF. The CDR3 coding sequence is TGTGCCAGTAGTATTTCGGGAGGGCGCTATGGCTACACCTTC.

Regarding this clone: Its ends do not fully match the called genes, so a read error is possible. V and J are TRBV7-9 and TRBJ2-7; 10 nucleotides align to TRBD2. The CDR3 loop spans 14 amino acids. From germline, CDR1 is SEHNR and CDR2 FQNEAQ (reference sequence). The chain's CDR3 is CASSSSGGLPPAFF. CDR3 DNA: TGTGCCAGCAGCTCTAGCGGGGGCCTCCCCCCAGCGTTCTTC.

V usage is TRBV11-2 and J usage is TRBJ1-3, with D possibly TRBD1 on 5 matching bases. Germline lookup yields CDR1 SGHAT and CDR2 FQNNGV. Trimming removed 3 bases from V and 4 bases from J, with 19 bases in between. The CDR3 totals 17 residues. The chain's CDR3 is CASSFGQGPYSGNTIYF. As DNA, the CDR3 is TGTGCCAGCAGCTTCGGGCAGGGCCCCTATTCGGGAAACACCATATATTTT.

The chain couples TRBV5-1 to TRBJ2-7, with D possibly TRBD1 on 5 matching bases. With 0 bases removed from V and 5 bases from J, the gap between germline ends came to 9 bases. The CDR3 contains 13 residues. In germline, CDR1 is SGHRS, CDR2 YFSETQ. This CDR3 is CASSLARVNEQYF. The CDR3 nucleotides read TGCGCCAGCAGCTTGGCCAGGGTGAACGAGCAGTACTTC.

The chain employs TRBV7-9 and TRBJ1-4; TRBD1 aligns across 10 bases. CDR3 length: 16 residues. Germline CDR1 is SEHNR and CDR2 is FQNEAQ (reference sequence). J lost 0 bases, V lost 3 bases, and 1 base had no gene match. The CDR3 loop is CASSFGQGATNEKLFF. In nucleotides, the CDR3 is TGTGCCAGCAGCTTTGGACAGGGGGCAACTAATGAAAAACTGTTTTTT.

This chain joins TRBV7-6 and TRBJ2-2; 8 positions agree with TRBD2. The trim removed 4 bases at V and 6 bases at J, leaving 7 bases unmatched. The CDR3 length is 15 residues. Germline assignment: CDR1 SGHVS and CDR2 FNYEAQ. The CDR3 region has the DNA TGTGCCAGCAGCTCCGGGACTAGATTTTCCGGGGAGCTGTTTTTT. Translated: CASSSGTRFSGELFF.